A single sample is the source of the 24 T cell receptor beta chains below, sequenced in a study of response to subunit inactivated influenza vaccine. TCRdb independently ran MiXCR on the RT-PCR reads; one entry per CDR3 protein. This sample has about 540,000 distinct CDR3 sequences, with around 21% found just once. These data also featured in a second study, about T cells expressing NK-cell markers. This second report adds: Production of TCR beta cDNA relied on 5'RACE template switching with UMIs.

Sequenced material: CD4+ T cells sorted from PBMCs, taken roughly 12 days after vaccination. These TCRs come from a man aged 45-65 years who received an inactivated influenza vaccine.

This clonotype was counted between two and nine times. The chain couples TRBV11-2 to TRBJ2-5, with D tentatively TRBD2 (6 bases). Germline V gene sequence: CDR1 SGHAT, CDR2 FQNNGV. The V and J ends lost 1 base and 0 bases respectively, with 9 bases between them. This CDR3 comprises 15 residues. The CDR3 protein is CASSLGLGYQETQYF. The CDR3 region has the DNA TGTGCCAGCAGCTTAGGACTAGGCTACCAAGAGACCCAGTACTTC.

This clonotype was counted many times. The V and J genes are TRBV5-1 and TRBJ2-5; 13 positions agree with TRBD2. Germline CDR1 reads SGHRS; CDR2 reads YFSETQ. The trim removed 1 base at V and 3 bases at J, leaving 3 bases unmatched. CDR3 size: 16 residues. The DNA of the CDR3 is TGCGCCAGCAGCTTGTTCACTAGCGGGGGGGAAGAGACCCAGTACTTC. Encoded protein: CASSLFTSGGEETQYF.

This clonotype has only a few counts. V gene TRBV10-3 combines with J gene TRBJ2-3, with D perhaps TRBD2 (7 bases). Per the germline V gene, CDR1 is ENHRY and CDR2 is SYGVKD. The CDR3 extends over 15 amino acids. V lost 6 bases and J lost 0, with 13 bases in between. As DNA, the CDR3 is TGTGCCATCAGGATGGGGGGGGCTAGCACAGATACGCAGTATTTT. Residues: CAIRMGGASTDTQYF.

This clonotype was seen only a few times. One end of the junction is discordant with germline, which a read error may explain. The rearrangement links TRBV5-1 to TRBJ2-1; D call uncertain. Germline V gives CDR1 SGHRS, CDR2 YFSETQ. The CDR3 contains 16 residues. This CDR3 is CASSLGEQSSYNEQFF. The CDR3 DNA is TGCGCCAGCAGTTTGGGTGAGCAAAGCTCCTACAATGAGCAGTTCTTC.

The chain uses TRBV15 and TRBJ1-1, with D perhaps TRBD1 (6 bases). Trimming cost V 3 bases and J 5 bases, with 10 bases left between them. Germline V CDR1 and CDR2: LNHNV, YYDKDF (reference sequence). CDR3 length: 13 amino acids. CDR3 loop: CATSSQGSTEAFF. DNA of the CDR3: TGTGCCACCAGCAGCCAGGGGAGTACTGAAGCTTTCTTT.

The chain uses TRBV4-3 and TRBJ1-2, with D unclear. The CDR3 has 16 amino acids. CDR1 is LGHNA and CDR2 is YSLEER in the germline V gene. The V end was cut by 0 bases, the J end by 4 bases, with 15 bases between. The CDR3 coding sequence is TGCGCCAGCAGCCAAGATCTACCCAGCTTCAGCTATGGCTACACCTTC. As protein: CASSQDLPSFSYGYTF.

A single count supports this clonotype. V is TRBV2 and J is TRBJ2-1; 9 bases fit TRBD1. CDR3 length: 13 residues. CDR1 and CDR2 (germline): SNHLY, FYNNEI. V lost 11 bases, J lost 8 bases, and 10 bases stayed unmatched. The CDR3 region has the DNA TGTGCCCAAAAGAGGACAGGGGTCCATGAGCAGTTCTTC. Translating it yields CAQKRTGVHEQFF.

V and J are TRBV20-1 and TRBJ2-3; 7 bases align to TRBD2. V was clipped by 2 bases and J by 4 bases; unmatched bases: 12. Germline CDR1 reads DFQATT; CDR2 reads SNEGSKA (reference sequence). There are 16 residues in the CDR3. The CDR3 loop reads CSARSVSGGRADTQYF. The CDR3 region has the DNA TGCAGTGCTAGATCTGTTTCCGGGGGGAGGGCAGATACGCAGTATTTT.

This clonotype was detected many times. This chain uses TRBV20-1 with TRBJ2-1; a weak D match, TRBD1 (6 bases). Germline V gene sequence: CDR1 DFQATT, CDR2 SNEGSKA (reference sequence). This CDR3 region has 12 residues. Trimming removed 2 bases at V and 9 bases at J, with 11 bases between. CDR3 residues: CSARPTGTEQFF. CDR3 DNA sequence: TGCAGTGCTAGACCTACAGGGACTGAGCAGTTCTTC.

V and J are TRBV20-1 and TRBJ1-3, with D possibly matching TRBD1 (5 bases). Trimming stripped 0 bases from V and 6 bases from J, with 15 bases between. Germline CDR1 is DFQATT and CDR2 is SNEGSKA (reference sequence). CDR3 size: 15 residues. The chain's CDR3 is CSARERQGPPNTIYF. CDR3 nucleotides: TGCAGTGCTAGAGAACGGCAGGGACCGCCAAACACCATATATTTT.

In this sample, this clonotype turned up a few times. This sequence joins TRBV5-1 and TRBJ2-7, with 7 bases identical to TRBD1. CDR1 is SGHRS and CDR2 is YFSETQ in the germline V gene. V gave up 9 bases and J gave up 5 bases; unmatched junction bases: 14. The CDR3 has 14 residues. DNA of the CDR3: TGCGCCACCGCTAAACAGGGGATCGGGGACGAGCAGTACTTC. This sequence encodes CATAKQGIGDEQYF.

The sample holds a few counts of this clonotype. V usage is TRBV11-1 and J usage is TRBJ2-1; 10 positions match TRBD2. Germline CDR1 and CDR2: SGHAT and FQDESV (reference sequence). The CDR3 is 18 residues long. With V trimmed by 4 bases and J by 9 bases, 18 bases remained unmatched. DNA for the CDR3: TGTGCCAGCAGCTCTAACGACAGACTAGCGGGTTATCTGGGTGAGCAGTTCTTC. It is translated as CASSSNDRLAGYLGEQFF.

The sample holds a few counts of this clonotype. The rearrangement joins TRBV10-2 to TRBJ2-1; D is perhaps TRBD1 (7 bases). The germline gives CDR1 WSHSY, CDR2 SAAADI. V was clipped by 7 bases and J by 9 bases, with 13 bases between them. This CDR3 region has 12 residues. The CDR3 loop is CASNQGGVEQFF. DNA of the CDR3: TGCGCCAGCAACCAGGGGGGCGTTGAGCAGTTCTTC.

The V call is TRBV5-6, the J call TRBJ1-6; 8 nucleotides agree with TRBD1. The V and J ends lost 3 bases and 3 bases, in that order; junction bases with no gene match: 5. Germline V gene sequence: CDR1 SGHDT, CDR2 YYEEEE. The CDR3 sequence is 16 residues long. CDR3 bases: TGTGCCAGCAGCTCCGGGACAGGACTCTATAATTCACCCCTCCACTTT. This sequence encodes CASSSGTGLYNSPLHF.

This clonotype showed up just a few times. The V gene is TRBV4-1, the J gene TRBJ1-5, with D possibly TRBD1 on 6 matching bases. Germline assignment: CDR1 MGHRA and CDR2 YSYEKL. Deletions cut 4 bases from V and 2 bases from J, with 15 bases between. The CDR3 is 16 residues long. The CDR3 loop reads CASSPPSWGRNQPQHF. As DNA, the CDR3 is TGCGCCAGCAGCCCACCGAGTTGGGGGCGCAATCAGCCCCAGCATTTT.

The chain carries TRBV5-8 and TRBJ1-2, with 12 bases matching TRBD1. From germline, CDR1 is SGHTS and CDR2 YDEGEE. CDR3 length: 14 residues. V gave up 4 bases and J gave up 8 bases; unmatched junction bases: 6. The CDR3 loop reads CASSRGTGGGGYTF. In DNA form, the CDR3 reads TGTGCCAGCAGCAGAGGGACAGGGGGCGGCGGCTACACCTTC.

This clonotype was seen a handful of times. V gene TRBV9 combines with J gene TRBJ2-5; maybe TRBD2 (6 bases). V lost 4 bases and J lost 1, with 17 bases in between. The germline gives CDR1 SGDLS, CDR2 YYNGEE. The length of the CDR3 is 16 residues. CDR3 sequence: CASSPTTSLFQETQYF. The CDR3 DNA reads TGTGCCAGCAGCCCTACGACTAGTTTATTCCAAGAGACCCAGTACTTC.

The V call is TRBV19, the J call TRBJ2-3; no clear D. From germline, CDR1 is LNHDA and CDR2 SQIVND (reference sequence). V dropped 5 bases and J dropped 6 bases, with 15 bases sitting between them. The CDR3 totals 14 residues. CDR3 region: CASSPATVGDTQYF. The DNA of the CDR3 is TGTGCCAGTAGTCCAGCGACGGTGGGGGATACGCAGTATTTT.

The chain employs TRBV29-1 and TRBJ1-1; TRBD1 matches at 10 bases. The CDR3 totals 17 residues. Germline trimming cut 7 bases from V and 0 bases from J; bases unmatched to any gene: 14. The germline V gene has CDR1 SQVTM and CDR2 ANQGSEA. Here the CDR3 reads CSAMLPGQGLLNTEAFF. CDR3 nucleotide sequence: TGCAGCGCTATGCTACCGGGACAGGGGCTACTGAACACTGAAGCTTTCTTT. Using reference TRBV29-1 and TRBJ1-1 for the parts outside the CDR3, the full variable domain is SAVISQKPSRDICQRGTSLTIQCQVDSQVTMMFWYRQQPGQSLTLIATANQGSEATYESGFVIDKFPISRPNLTFSTLTVSNMSPEDSSIYLCSAMLPGQGLLNTEAFFGQGTRLTVV.

The V gene is TRBV5-1, the J gene TRBJ1-1; 8 nucleotides agree with TRBD1. The CDR3 covers 14 residues. Germline V gene sequence: CDR1 SGHRS, CDR2 YFSETQ. The trim removed 6 bases at V and 5 bases at J, leaving 9 bases unmatched. DNA for the CDR3: TGCGCCAGCACCCTGGACAGGGTAGGAACTGAAGCTTTCTTT. Amino acids: CASTLDRVGTEAFF.

The chain is built from TRBV12-3 or TRBV12-4 and TRBJ2-3, with D tentatively TRBD2 (6 bases). CDR3 size: 13 residues. Trimming left V 6 bases short and J 4 bases short, with 11 bases between. This chain's CDR3 is CASSSGTSDTQYF. CDR3 coding DNA: TGTGCCAGCAGCTCCGGGACTTCAGATACGCAGTATTTT.

The chain joins TRBV20-1 to TRBJ2-3; 11 nucleotides line up with TRBD2. This CDR3 region has 14 residues. The V gene's germline CDR1 is DFQATT and CDR2 SNEGSKA (reference sequence). V lost 0 bases, J lost 5 bases, and 1 base stayed unmatched. CDR3 nucleotides: TGCAGTGCTAGAGATACTAGCGGGAGAGATACGCAGTATTTT. Residues: CSARDTSGRDTQYF.

The CDR3 DNA follows: TGCGCCAGCAGCCAGGGGCGGCAGGGAAACCACGAGCAGTACTTC. As protein: CASSQGRQGNHEQYF. The rearrangement uses TRBV4-3 and TRBJ2-7, with a possible D match to TRBD1 (5 bases). Germline lookup yields CDR1 LGHNA and CDR2 YSLEER. The CDR3 is 15 residues long. V lost 3 bases, J lost 5 bases, and 17 bases lay in between.

This clonotype came up a few times. The gene calls are TRBV30 and TRBJ1-2; 8 bases fit TRBD1. V gave up 4 bases and J gave up 4 bases; unmatched junction bases: 14. The CDR3 has 16 amino acids. Germline-derived CDR1 and CDR2 are GTSNPN and SVGIG (reference sequence). For the CDR3, the DNA is TGTGCCTGGACGGCCCCCTCGACAGGGGTGACCTATGGCTACACCTTC. Protein product: CAWTAPSTGVTYGYTF.